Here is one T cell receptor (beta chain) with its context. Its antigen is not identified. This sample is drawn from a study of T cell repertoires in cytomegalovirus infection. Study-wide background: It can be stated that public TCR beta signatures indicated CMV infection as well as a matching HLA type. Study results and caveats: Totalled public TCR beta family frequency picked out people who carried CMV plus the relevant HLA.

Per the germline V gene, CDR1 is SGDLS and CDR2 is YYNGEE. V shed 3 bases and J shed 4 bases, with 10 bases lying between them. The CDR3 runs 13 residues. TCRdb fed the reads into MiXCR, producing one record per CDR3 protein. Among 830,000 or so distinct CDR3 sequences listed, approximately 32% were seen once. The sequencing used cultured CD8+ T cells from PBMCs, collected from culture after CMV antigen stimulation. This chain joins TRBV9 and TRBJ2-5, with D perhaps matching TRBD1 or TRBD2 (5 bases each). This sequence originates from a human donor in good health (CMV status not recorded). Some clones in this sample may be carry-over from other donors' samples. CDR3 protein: CASSGGRGETQYF. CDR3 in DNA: TGTGCCAGCAGCGGGGGGAGAGGAGAGACCCAGTACTTC.